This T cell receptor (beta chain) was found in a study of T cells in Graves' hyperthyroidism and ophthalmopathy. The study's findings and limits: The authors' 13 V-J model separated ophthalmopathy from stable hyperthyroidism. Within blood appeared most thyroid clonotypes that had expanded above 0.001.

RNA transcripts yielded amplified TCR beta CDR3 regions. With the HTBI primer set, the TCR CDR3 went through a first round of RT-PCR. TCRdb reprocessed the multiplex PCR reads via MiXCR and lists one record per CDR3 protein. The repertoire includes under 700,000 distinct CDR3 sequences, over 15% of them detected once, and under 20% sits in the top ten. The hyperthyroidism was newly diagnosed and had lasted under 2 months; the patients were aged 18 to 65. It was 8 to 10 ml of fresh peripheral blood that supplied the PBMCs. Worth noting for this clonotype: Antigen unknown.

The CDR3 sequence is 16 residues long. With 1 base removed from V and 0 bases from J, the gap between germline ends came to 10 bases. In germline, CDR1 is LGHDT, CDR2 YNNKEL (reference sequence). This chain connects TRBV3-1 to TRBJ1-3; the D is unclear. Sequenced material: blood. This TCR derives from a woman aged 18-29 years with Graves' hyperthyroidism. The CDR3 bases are TGTGCCAGCAGCCAAGTTCACGGTAGCTCTGGAAACACCATATATTTT. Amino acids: CASSQVHGSSGNTIYF.